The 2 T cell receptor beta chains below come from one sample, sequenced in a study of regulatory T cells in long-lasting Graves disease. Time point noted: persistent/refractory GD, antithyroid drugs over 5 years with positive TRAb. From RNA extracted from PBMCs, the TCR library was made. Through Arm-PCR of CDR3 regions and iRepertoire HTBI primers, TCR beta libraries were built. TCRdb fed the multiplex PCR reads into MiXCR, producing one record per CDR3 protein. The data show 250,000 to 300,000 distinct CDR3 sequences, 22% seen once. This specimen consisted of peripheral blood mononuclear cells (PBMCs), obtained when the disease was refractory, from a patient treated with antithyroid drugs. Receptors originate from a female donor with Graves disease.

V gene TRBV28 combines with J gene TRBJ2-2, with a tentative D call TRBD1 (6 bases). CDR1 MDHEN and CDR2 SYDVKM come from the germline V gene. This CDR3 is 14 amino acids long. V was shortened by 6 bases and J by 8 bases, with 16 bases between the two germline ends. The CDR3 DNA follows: TGTGCCAGCAGCCACTACAGGGTTTCGGGGGAGCTGTTTTTT. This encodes CASSHYRVSGELFF.

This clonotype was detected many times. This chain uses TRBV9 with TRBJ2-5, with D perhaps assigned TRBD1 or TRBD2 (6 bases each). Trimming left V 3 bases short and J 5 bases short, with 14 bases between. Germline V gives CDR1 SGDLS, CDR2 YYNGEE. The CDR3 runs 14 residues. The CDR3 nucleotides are TGTGCCAGCAGCGGCTCAGGGGCGGGGGAGACCCAGTACTTC. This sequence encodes CASSGSGAGETQYF.